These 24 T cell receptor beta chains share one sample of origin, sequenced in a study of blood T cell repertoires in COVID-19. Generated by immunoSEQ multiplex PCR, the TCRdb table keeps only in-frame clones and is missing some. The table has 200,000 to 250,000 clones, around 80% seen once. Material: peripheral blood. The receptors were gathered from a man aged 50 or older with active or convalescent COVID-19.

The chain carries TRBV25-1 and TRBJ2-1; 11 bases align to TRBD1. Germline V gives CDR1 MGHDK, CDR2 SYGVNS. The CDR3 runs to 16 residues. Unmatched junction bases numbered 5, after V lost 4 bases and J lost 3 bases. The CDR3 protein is CASSVGQGGVYNEQFF. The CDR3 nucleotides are TGTGCCAGCAGTGTGGGACAGGGGGGGGTCTACAATGAGCAGTTCTTC. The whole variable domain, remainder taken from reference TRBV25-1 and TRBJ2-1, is EADIYQTPRYLVIGTGKKITLECSQTMGHDKMYWYQQDPGMELHLIHYSYGVNSTEKGDLSSESTVSRIRTEHFPLTLESARPSHTSQYLCASSVGQGGVYNEQFFGPGTRLTVL.

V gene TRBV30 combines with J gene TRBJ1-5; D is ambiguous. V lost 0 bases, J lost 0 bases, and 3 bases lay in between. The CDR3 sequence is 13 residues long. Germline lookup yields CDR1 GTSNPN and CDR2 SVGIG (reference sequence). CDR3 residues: CAWSVHSNQPQHF. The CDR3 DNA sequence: TGTGCCTGGAGTGTACATAGCAATCAGCCCCAGCATTTT.

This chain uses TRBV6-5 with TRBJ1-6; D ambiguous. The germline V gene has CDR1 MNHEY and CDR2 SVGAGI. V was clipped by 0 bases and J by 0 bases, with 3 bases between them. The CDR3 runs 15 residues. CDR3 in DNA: TGTGCCAGCAGTTACTCGAGCTCCTATAATTCACCCCTCCACTTT. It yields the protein CASSYSSSYNSPLHF.

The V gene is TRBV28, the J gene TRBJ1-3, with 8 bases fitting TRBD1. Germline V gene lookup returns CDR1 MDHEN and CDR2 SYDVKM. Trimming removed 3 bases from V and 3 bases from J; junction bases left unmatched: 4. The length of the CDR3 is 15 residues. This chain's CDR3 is CASSFQGALGNTIYF. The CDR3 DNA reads TGTGCCAGCAGTTTCCAGGGGGCCCTTGGAAACACCATATATTTT.

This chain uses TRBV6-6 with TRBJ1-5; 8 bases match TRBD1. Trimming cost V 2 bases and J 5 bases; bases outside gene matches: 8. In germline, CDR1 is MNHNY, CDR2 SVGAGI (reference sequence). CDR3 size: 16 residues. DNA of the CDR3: TGTGCCAGCAGTTACCTCGACAGGGGAGGACATCAGCCCCAGCATTTT. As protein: CASSYLDRGGHQPQHF.

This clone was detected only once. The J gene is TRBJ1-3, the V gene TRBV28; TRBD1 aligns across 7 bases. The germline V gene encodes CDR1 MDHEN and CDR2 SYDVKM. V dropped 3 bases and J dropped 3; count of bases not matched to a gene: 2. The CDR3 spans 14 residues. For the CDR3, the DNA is TGTGCCAGCAGTTTTCAGGGGGTTGGAAACACCATATATTTT. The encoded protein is CASSFQGVGNTIYF.

The CDR3 reads CASSLREADTDTQYF. CDR3 nucleotide sequence: TGTGCCAGCTCCCTGCGGGAGGCCGACACAGATACGCAGTATTTT. The chain links TRBV27 to TRBJ2-3; 8 bases line up with TRBD2. The trim removed 8 bases at V and 2 bases at J, leaving 9 bases unmatched. The CDR3 is 15 residues long. CDR1 MNHEY and CDR2 SMNVEV come from the germline V gene (reference sequence).

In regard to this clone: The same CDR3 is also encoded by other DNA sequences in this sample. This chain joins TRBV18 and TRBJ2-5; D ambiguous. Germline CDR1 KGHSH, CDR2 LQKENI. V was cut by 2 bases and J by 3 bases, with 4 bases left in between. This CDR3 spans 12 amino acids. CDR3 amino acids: CASSPVEETQYF. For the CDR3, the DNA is TGTGCCAGCTCACCAGTCGAAGAGACCCAGTACTTC.

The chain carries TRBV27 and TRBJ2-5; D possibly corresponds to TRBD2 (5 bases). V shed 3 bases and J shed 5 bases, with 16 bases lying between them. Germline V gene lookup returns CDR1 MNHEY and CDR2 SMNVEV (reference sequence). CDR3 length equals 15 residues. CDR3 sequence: CASSFGLRRGETQYF. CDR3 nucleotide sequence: TGTGCCAGCAGTTTTGGGCTGAGGAGAGGGGAGACCCAGTACTTC.

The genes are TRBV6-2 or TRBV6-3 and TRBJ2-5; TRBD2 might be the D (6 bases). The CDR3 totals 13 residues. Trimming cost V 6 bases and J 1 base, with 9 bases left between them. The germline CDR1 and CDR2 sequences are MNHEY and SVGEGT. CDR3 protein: CASSWDFQETQYF. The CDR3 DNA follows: TGTGCCAGCAGCTGGGACTTCCAAGAGACCCAGTACTTC.

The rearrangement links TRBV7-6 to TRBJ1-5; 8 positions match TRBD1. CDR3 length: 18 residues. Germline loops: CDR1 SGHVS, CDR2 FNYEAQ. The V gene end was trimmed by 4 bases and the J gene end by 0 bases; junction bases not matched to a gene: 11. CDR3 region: CASSSHIGTGGSNQPQHF. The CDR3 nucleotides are TGTGCCAGCAGCTCACACATCGGGACAGGCGGTAGCAATCAGCCCCAGCATTTT.

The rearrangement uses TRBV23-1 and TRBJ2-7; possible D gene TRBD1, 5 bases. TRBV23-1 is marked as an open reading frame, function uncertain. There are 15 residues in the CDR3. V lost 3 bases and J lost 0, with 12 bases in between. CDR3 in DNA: TGCGCCAGCAGTCAGGGGAACGGACACTCCTACGAGCAGTACGTC. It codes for CASSQGNGHSYEQYV.

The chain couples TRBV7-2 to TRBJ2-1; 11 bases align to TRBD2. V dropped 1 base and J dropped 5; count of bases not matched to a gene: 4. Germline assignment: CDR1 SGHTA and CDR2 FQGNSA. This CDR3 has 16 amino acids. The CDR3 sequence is CASSLGLAGGDNEQFF. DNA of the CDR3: TGTGCCAGCAGCTTAGGTCTAGCGGGGGGAGACAATGAGCAGTTCTTC. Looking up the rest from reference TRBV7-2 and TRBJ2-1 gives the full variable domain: GAGVSQSPSNKVTEKGKDVELRCDPISGHTALYWYRQSLGQGLEFLIYFQGNSAPDKSGLPSDRFSAERTGGSVSTLTIQRTQQEDSAVYLCASSLGLAGGDNEQFFGPGTRLTVL.

The CDR3: CATTADSNQPQHF. The CDR3 bases are TGTGCCACGACAGCTGATAGCAATCAGCCCCAGCATTTT. This chain links TRBV18 with TRBJ1-5; D is perhaps TRBD1 (5 bases). CDR3 length equals 13 residues. Trimming cost V 10 bases and J 0 bases, with 10 bases left between them. Per germline, CDR1 KGHSH and CDR2 LQKENI.

CDR3 amino acids: CASSRPGTGGHEQYF. The CDR3 DNA sequence: TGCGCCAGCAGCCGTCCCGGGACAGGGGGCCACGAGCAGTACTTC. The V and J genes are TRBV4-1 and TRBJ2-7; the match to TRBD1 covers 12 bases. Trimming at V came to 4 bases and at J to 5 bases, leaving 6 bases not matched to a gene. This CDR3 is 15 amino acids long. The germline V gene encodes CDR1 MGHRA and CDR2 YSYEKL.

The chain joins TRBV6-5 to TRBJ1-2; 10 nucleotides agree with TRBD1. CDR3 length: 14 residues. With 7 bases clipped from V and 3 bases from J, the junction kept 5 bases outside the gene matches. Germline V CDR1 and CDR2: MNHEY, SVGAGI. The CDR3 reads CASNRQGADYGYTF. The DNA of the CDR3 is TGTGCCAGCAACAGACAGGGGGCGGACTATGGCTACACCTTC.

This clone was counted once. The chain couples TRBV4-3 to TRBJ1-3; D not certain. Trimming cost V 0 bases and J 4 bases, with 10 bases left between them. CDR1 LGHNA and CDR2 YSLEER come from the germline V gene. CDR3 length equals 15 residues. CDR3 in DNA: TGCGCCAGCAGCCAAGAAGAGGGAGGGGGAAACACCATATATTTT. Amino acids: CASSQEEGGGNTIYF.

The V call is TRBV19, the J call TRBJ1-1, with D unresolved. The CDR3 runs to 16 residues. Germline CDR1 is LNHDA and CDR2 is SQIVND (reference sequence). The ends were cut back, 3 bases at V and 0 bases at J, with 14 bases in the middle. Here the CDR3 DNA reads TGTGCCAGTAGTATCGGAGGGTATGTCATGAACACTGAAGCTTTCTTT. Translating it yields CASSIGGYVMNTEAFF.

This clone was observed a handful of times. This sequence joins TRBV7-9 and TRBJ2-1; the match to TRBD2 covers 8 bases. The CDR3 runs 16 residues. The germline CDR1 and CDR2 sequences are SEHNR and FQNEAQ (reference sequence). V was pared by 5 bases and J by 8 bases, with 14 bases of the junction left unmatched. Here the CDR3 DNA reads TGTGCCAGCAGCCCCCAGGATGGACGGGAGGGAGATGAGCAGTTCTTC. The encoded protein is CASSPQDGREGDEQFF.

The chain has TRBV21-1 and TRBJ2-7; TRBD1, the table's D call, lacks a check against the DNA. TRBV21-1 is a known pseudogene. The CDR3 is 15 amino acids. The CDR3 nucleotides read TGTGCCAGCAGCAAAAGGGGGGACAGGACCTACGAGCAGTACTTC. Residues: CASSKRGDRTYEQYF.

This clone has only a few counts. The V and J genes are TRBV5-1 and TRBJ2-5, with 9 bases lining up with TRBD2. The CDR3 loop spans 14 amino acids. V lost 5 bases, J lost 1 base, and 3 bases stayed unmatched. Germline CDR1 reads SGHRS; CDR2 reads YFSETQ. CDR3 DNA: TGCGCCAGCAGTTATAGCGGGGGCCAAGAGACCCAGTACTTC. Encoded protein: CASSYSGGQETQYF.

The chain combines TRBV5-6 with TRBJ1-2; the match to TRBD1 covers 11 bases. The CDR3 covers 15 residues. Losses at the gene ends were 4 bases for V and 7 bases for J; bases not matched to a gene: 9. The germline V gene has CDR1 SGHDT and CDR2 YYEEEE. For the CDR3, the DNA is TGTGCCAGCAGCAAACCGGGACAGGGGGGGTTTGGCTACACCTTC. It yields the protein CASSKPGQGGFGYTF. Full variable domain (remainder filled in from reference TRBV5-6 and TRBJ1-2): DAGVTQSPTHLIKTRGQQVTLRCSPKSGHDTVSWYQQALGQGPQFIFQYYEEEERQRGNFPDRFSGHQFPNYSSELNVNALLLGDSALYLCASSKPGQGGFGYTFGSGTRLTVV.

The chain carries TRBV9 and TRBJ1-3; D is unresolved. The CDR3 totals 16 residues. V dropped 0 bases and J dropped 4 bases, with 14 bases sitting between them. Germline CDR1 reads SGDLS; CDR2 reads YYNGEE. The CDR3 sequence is CASSVVGEGTGNTIYF. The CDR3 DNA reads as TGTGCCAGCAGCGTAGTCGGAGAGGGAACCGGAAACACCATATATTTT. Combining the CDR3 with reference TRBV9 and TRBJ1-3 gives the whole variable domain DSGVTQTPKHLITATGQRVTLRCSPRSGDLSVYWYQQSLDQGLQFLIQYYNGEERAKGNILERFSAQQFPDLHSELNLSSLELGDSALYFCASSVVGEGTGNTIYFGEGSWLTVV.

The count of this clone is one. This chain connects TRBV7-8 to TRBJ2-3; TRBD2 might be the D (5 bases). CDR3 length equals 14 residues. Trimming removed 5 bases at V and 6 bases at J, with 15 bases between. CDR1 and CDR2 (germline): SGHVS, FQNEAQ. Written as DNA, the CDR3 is TGTGCCAGCAGCCCGCCCATTCGAGGGGATACGCAGTATTTT. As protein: CASSPPIRGDTQYF.